The clone carrying this T cell receptor (beta chain) has only a few counts. Its antigen remains unidentified. With a much larger clone just one base away, this may be a read error. In germline, CDR1 is DFQATT, CDR2 SNEGSKA (reference sequence). This CDR3 comprises 11 residues. MiXCR was run by TCRdb on the multiplex PCR reads, yielding one entry per CDR3 protein. Among about 180,000 distinct CDR3 sequences listed, 30% to 35% were seen once. The data originate from a study of breast tumors, draining lymph nodes, adjacent tissues. Samples came from axillary lymph nodes draining the breast cancer. The study, taken as a whole, reports: Data only fit, rather than demonstrated, lymph node origin of most tumor T cells.

The V and J genes are TRBV20-1 and TRBJ2-1, with D tentatively TRBD1 (6 bases). The sample consisted of axillary lymph node tissue. The TCR originated in a female donor with breast cancer. Some clones in this sample may be carry-over from other donors' samples. The CDR3 DNA sequence: TGCAGTGCGAGGGACACCAATGAGCAGTCCTTC. This sequence encodes CSARDTNEQSF.